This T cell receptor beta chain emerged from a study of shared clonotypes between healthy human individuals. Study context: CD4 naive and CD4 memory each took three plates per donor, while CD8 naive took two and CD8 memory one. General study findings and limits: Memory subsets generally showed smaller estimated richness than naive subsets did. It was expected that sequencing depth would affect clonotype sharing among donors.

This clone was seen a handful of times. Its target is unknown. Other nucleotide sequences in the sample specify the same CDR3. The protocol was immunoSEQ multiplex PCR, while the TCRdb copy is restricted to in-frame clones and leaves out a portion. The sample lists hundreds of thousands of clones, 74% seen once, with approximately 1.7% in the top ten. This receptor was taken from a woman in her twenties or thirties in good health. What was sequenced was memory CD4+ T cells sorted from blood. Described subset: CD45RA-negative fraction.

CDR3 residues: CASSFDSNYEQYF. Here the CDR3 DNA reads TGTGCCAGCAGCTTCGACAGTAACTACGAGCAGTACTTC. J is TRBJ2-7 and V is TRBV7-3; a possible D gene is TRBD1 (5 bases). CDR1 and CDR2 from the germline V gene are SGHTA and FQGTGA. Trimming left V 3 bases short and J 3 bases short, with 9 bases between. The CDR3 runs to 13 residues.